This T cell receptor (beta chain) comes out of a study of regulatory T cells in long-lasting Graves disease. Time point in this sample: newly diagnosed GD, antithyroid drugs for less than 3 months. The TCR library was made from RNA that had been extracted from PBMCs in TRIzol. V was shortened by 1 base and J by 0 bases, with 17 bases between the two germline ends. The CDR3 has 17 amino acids. CDR1 SGHRS and CDR2 YFSETQ come from the germline V gene. With iRepertoire HTBI primers and Arm-PCR of CDR3 regions, TCR beta libraries were built. TCRdb reanalysed the multiplex PCR reads using MiXCR and keeps one entry per CDR3 protein. The profile shows some 500,000 distinct CDR3 sequences, roughly 13% of them singletons. Many counts were recorded for this clonotype. These data were also reused for a study on T cells in Graves' hyperthyroidism and ophthalmopathy.

Specimen: peripheral blood mononuclear cells (PBMCs), collected at new diagnosis, from a patient treated with antithyroid drugs. The TCR originated in a man aged 25 to 40 with Graves disease. The gene calls are TRBV5-1 and TRBJ2-7; D gene unclear. The CDR3 DNA is TGCGCCAGCAGCTTGTCTAGGAGTTCGCCCAACTCCTACGAGCAGTACTTC. It is translated as CASSLSRSSPNSYEQYF.